This T cell receptor (beta chain) was sequenced for a study of CD8 T cells in ankylosing spondylitis. For TCR beta, libraries came from quantitative 5'-RACE with molecular barcodes. TCRdb redid the calling of the 5' RACE reads with MiXCR, one entry per CDR3 protein. This table holds 250,000 to 300,000 distinct CDR3 sequences, 18% found once. The sample holds many counts of this clonotype. Germline trimming cut 5 bases from V and 0 bases from J; bases unmatched to any gene: 11. Per germline, CDR1 SGHVS and CDR2 FQNEAQ. The CDR3 contains 18 residues. The J gene is TRBJ2-7, the V gene TRBV7-8; TRBD2 aligns across 12 bases. The receptor was isolated from a male donor with ankylosing spondylitis or in good health (not recorded which). Sequencing input: blood, either unsorted or a sorted T cell fraction (not recorded which). The CDR3 DNA sequence: TGTGCCAGCAGCCACGCTAGCGGGAGGGCGTCAAGCTCCTACGAGCAGTACTTC. Amino acid sequence: CASSHASGRASSSYEQYF.